This T cell receptor (beta chain) is from a study of blood T cell repertoires in COVID-19. Across the whole study: Acute-phase and convalescent COVID-19 samples originated in the United States, Italy and Spain.

Per the original methods: Reference gene primers were amplified, and this amplification served to estimate nucleated cell counts. The assay was immunoSEQ multiplex PCR, and TCRdb's table has in-frame clones only and misses some. V, J and clone size reflect that table, while D and trimming were determined from the DNA. The sample includes approximately 250,000 clones, approximately 87% seen only once; the top ten take about 4.9%. V was clipped by 1 base and J by 3 bases, with 7 bases between them. Looked up from germline, CDR1 is MGHRA and CDR2 is YSYEKL. CDR3 length: 14 amino acids. V and J are TRBV4-1 and TRBJ2-1, with D tentatively TRBD1 (6 bases). Sequencing was done on a sample of peripheral blood. The clonotype originates from a man in his 60s who had recovered from COVID-19. The CDR3 protein is CASSQADSYNEQFF. The CDR3 nucleotides read TGCGCCAGCAGCCAAGCGGACAGCTACAATGAGCAGTTCTTC.